This TCR beta chain comes out of a study of cytomegalovirus exposure and HLA in healthy donors. Findings of the study overall: Analysis performed later showed TCR beta chains linked to HLA being more clonally expanded than equally common others. Sequencing depth roughly uniform across donors was assumed in presence/absence analyses. An ancestry cluster, one associated with Asian ancestry, reportedly showed fewer N-insertions than the roughly 670-donor mean in a later analysis. TRBV6-2, TRBV6-3 and some other V segments were unresolvable in 87-base-pair reads.

Points on this clone: Its antigen remains unknown.

With 60 Vbeta and 13 Jbeta primers, the PCR was carried out. Using immunoSEQ multiplex PCR, the repertoire was profiled, and TCRdb retains in-frame clones only, with some absent. The sample has about 140,000 clones; 80% are singletons. Germline V CDR1 and CDR2: ENHRY, SYGVKD. Germline trimming cut 4 bases from V and 0 bases from J; bases unmatched to any gene: 4. The CDR3 is 15 residues long. Material for sequencing was PBMCs. The receptor was derived from a female donor in good health and CMV-seronegative. The rearrangement links TRBV10-3 to TRBJ1-1; 8 bases are shared with TRBD1. The CDR3 here is CAISGKTGVNTEAFF. The CDR3 DNA follows: TGTGCCATCAGTGGAAAGACAGGGGTGAACACTGAAGCTTTCTTT.